A single sample gave rise to the 13 T cell receptor beta chains below, sequenced in a study of response to subunit inactivated influenza vaccine. TCRdb processed the RT-PCR reads anew with MiXCR; each CDR3 protein has one entry. This sample carries 150,000 to 200,000 distinct CDR3 sequences, roughly a tenth of them seen once, and the ten largest clones take roughly an eighth. Sequencing was performed on non-naive T cells sorted from PBMCs, taken more than 35 days after vaccination. These receptors were collected from a man aged 45-65 years who received an inactivated influenza vaccine.

This clonotype was counted ten times or more. The V call is TRBV28, the J call TRBJ1-1; no clear D. The ends were cut back, 6 bases at V and 2 bases at J, with 16 bases in the middle. Germline CDR1 reads MDHEN; CDR2 reads SYDVKM. This CDR3 has 15 residues. The CDR3 coding sequence is TGTGCCAGCAGGCTATTATGGCTCGGAAACACTGAAGCTTTCTTT. As protein: CASRLLWLGNTEAFF. The full variable domain, in which reference TRBV28 and TRBJ1-1 provide the parts outside the CDR3, is DVKVTQSSRYLVKRTGEKVFLECVQDMDHENMFWYRQDPGLGLRLIYFSYDVKMKEKGDIPEGYSVSREKKERFSLILESASTNQTSMYLCASRLLWLGNTEAFFGQGTRLTVV.

The genes are TRBV10-2 and TRBJ2-7; D gene unclear. The germline V gene encodes CDR1 WSHSY and CDR2 SAAADI. The CDR3 covers 14 residues. Deletions cut 3 bases from V and 0 bases from J, with 9 bases between. CDR3 bases: TGCGCCAGCAGTGAATGGTATTCCTCCTACGAGCAGTACTTC. The encoded protein is CASSEWYSSYEQYF.

The chain has TRBV5-1 and TRBJ1-4; no clear D gene. The V end lost 0 bases, the J end lost 8 bases, and 14 bases lay between the germline ends. Germline values: CDR1 SGHRS, CDR2 YFSETQ. The CDR3 loop spans 15 amino acids. The CDR3 nucleotides read TGCGCCAGCAGCTTGGGCGGCTCTGGAGGGGAAAAACTGTTTTTT. As protein: CASSLGGSGGEKLFF.

This chain links TRBV2 with TRBJ1-6; unclear D gene. V lost 6 bases, J lost 0 bases, and 15 bases lay in between. Per germline, CDR1 SNHLY and CDR2 FYNNEI. The CDR3 spans 17 residues. CDR3 bases: TGTGCCAGCAGGGTAGACACGTACCGCTCCTATAATTCACCCCTCCACTTT. This translates into CASRVDTYRSYNSPLHF.

The chain joins TRBV9 to TRBJ2-1; unclear D gene. CDR1 is SGDLS, CDR2 YYNGEE, per germline. The CDR3 consists of 14 residues. V lost 3 bases to trimming and J lost 5 bases, with 12 bases between them. CDR3 in amino acids: CASSALRADNEQFF. CDR3 nucleotide sequence: TGTGCCAGCAGCGCACTCCGGGCCGACAATGAGCAGTTCTTC.

This clonotype was picked up many times. V and J are TRBV20-1 and TRBJ2-5, with 8 bases that match TRBD1. This CDR3 is 15 amino acids long. After removal of 6 bases from V and 3 bases from J, the junction contained 12 bases not matched to a gene. In germline, CDR1 is DFQATT, CDR2 SNEGSKA (reference sequence). In nucleotides, the CDR3 is TGCAGTGCCCCAAACACAGGGGGAGGTGAAGAGACCCAGTACTTC. Amino acids: CSAPNTGGGEETQYF.

This clonotype ranks as medium-sized. This sequence joins TRBV7-9 and TRBJ2-3; 7 nucleotides match TRBD2. J gave up 1 base and V 2 bases, and 9 bases lay outside the gene matches. The CDR3 runs to 17 residues. Germline V gene sequence: CDR1 SEHNR, CDR2 FQNEAQ (reference sequence). CDR3 sequence: CASSLPFGGGRTDTQYF. For the CDR3, the DNA is TGTGCCAGCAGCTTACCCTTTGGCGGGGGACGCACAGATACGCAGTATTTT.

The J gene is TRBJ1-2, the V gene TRBV6-1; weak D call: TRBD1 (5 bases). The V and J ends lost 10 bases and 8 bases respectively, with 17 bases between them. The CDR3 runs 12 residues. Germline CDR1 MNHNS, CDR2 SASEGT. The CDR3 DNA sequence: TGTGCCAACCGGGACCTTTCCGGGGGCTACACCTTC. It is translated as CANRDLSGGYTF.

Points on this clonotype: A much larger clone sits a single nucleotide away, making a read error possible. The rearrangement uses TRBV28 and TRBJ1-2, with D possibly TRBD1 on 6 matching bases. Germline V gives CDR1 MDHEN, CDR2 SYDVKM. This CDR3 has 13 amino acids. V lost 4 bases and J lost 3, with 9 bases in between. CDR3 amino acids: CASSSHRDYGYTF. Here the CDR3 DNA reads TGTGCCAGCAGTTCACACAGGGACTATGGCTACACCTTC.

The V and J genes are TRBV15 and TRBJ2-5; possibly TRBD1 for D (5 bases). The CDR3 is 16 residues long. CDR1 is LNHNV and CDR2 is YYDKDF in the germline V gene (reference sequence). Trimming shortened V by 0 bases and J by 5 bases, and 16 bases separated the two germline ends. The CDR3: CATSRDTAGWGETQYF. Here the CDR3 DNA reads TGTGCCACCAGCAGAGATACGGCAGGGTGGGGTGAGACCCAGTACTTC.

This chain uses TRBV7-2 with TRBJ2-7; TRBD1 matches at 8 bases. The CDR3 loop spans 13 amino acids. CDR1 and CDR2 (germline): SGHTA, FQGNSA. V was clipped by 7 bases and J by 6 bases; unmatched bases: 8. The CDR3 here is CASKRQGKSEQYF. CDR3 coding DNA: TGTGCCAGCAAAAGACAGGGGAAGAGCGAGCAGTACTTC.

The table lists this clonotype with a few counts. The rearrangement joins TRBV18 to TRBJ2-6, with D unresolved. Germline-derived CDR1 and CDR2 are KGHSH and LQKENI. The CDR3 is made up of 17 amino acids. V was pared by 3 bases and J by 0 bases, with 12 bases between. The CDR3 sequence: CASSPGRRYSGANVLTF. CDR3 sequence (DNA): TGTGCCAGCTCACCGGGTCGAAGGTACTCTGGGGCCAACGTCCTGACTTTC.

The CDR3 is CSVDLGSYEQYF. In nucleotides, the CDR3 is TGCAGCGTTGATCTGGGGTCCTACGAGCAGTACTTC. This chain joins TRBV29-1 and TRBJ2-7, with D unclear. Germline V gives CDR1 SQVTM, CDR2 ANQGSEA. The length of the CDR3 is 12 residues. The V gene lost 3 bases and the J gene lost 1 base, with 7 bases spanning the gap.